The present T cell receptor beta chain was sequenced within a study of blood T cell repertoires in COVID-19. Looking at the study overall: COVID-19 samples, acute and convalescent, were from the United States, Italy and Spain.

V was shortened by 3 bases and J by 2 bases, with 7 bases between the two germline ends. The germline V gene encodes CDR1 LNHDA and CDR2 SQIVND (reference sequence). The length of the CDR3 is 13 residues. This study enrolled people aged about 18 to 90 from around 26 US geographic areas. Cohort allocation depended upon clinical history that participants reported. In the original processing: Amplification with reference gene primers provided the estimates of nucleated cell counts. Sequenced by immunoSEQ multiplex PCR; TCRdb stores in-frame clones only, minus some. D and trimming were read from the DNA, whereas the V and J calls and clone size are those reported in that table. The data hold 350,000 to 400,000 clones, with about 89% observed a single time.

The material sequenced was PBMCs or T cells enriched from blood (not recorded which). This TCR derives from a woman in her forties who had been exposed to COVID-19. The V gene is TRBV19, the J gene TRBJ1-2; no firm D call. The CDR3 reads CASSMGRNYGYTF. As DNA, the CDR3 is TGTGCCAGTAGTATGGGGAGGAACTATGGCTACACCTTC.